The 8 T cell receptor beta chains below all came from one sample that was sequenced in a study of post-analysis software for immune sequencing data. Notes on the study in general: Patients showed TRBV5-6, TRBV5-1 and TRBV20-1 among five TRBV segments more frequent than in controls.

Their antigens remain unidentified. Each TCR beta cDNA library carried unique molecular identifiers. One entry per CDR3 protein, called by TCRdb with MiXCR from the PCR reads. The sample has fewer than 850,000 distinct CDR3 sequences, 25% to 30% seen once. The sample was blood. These receptor sequences come from a girl aged 10 to 17 with multiple sclerosis.

This clonotype showed up just a few times. The chain is built from TRBV3-1 and TRBJ1-6; no clear D. The CDR3 has 15 amino acids. V shed 2 bases and J shed 5 bases, with 10 bases lying between them. Looked up from germline, CDR1 is LGHDT and CDR2 is YNNKEL (reference sequence). In nucleotides, the CDR3 is TGTGCCAGCAGCCAATTGCTAGGCGATAATTCACCCCTCCACTTT. Residues: CASSQLLGDNSPLHF. Supplemented by reference TRBV3-1 and TRBJ1-6, the full variable domain reads DTAVSQTPKYLVTQMGNDKSIKCEQNLGHDTMYWYKQDSKKFLKIMFSYNNKELIINETVPNRFSPKSPDKAHLNLHINSLELGDSAVYFCASSQLLGDNSPLHFGNGTRLTVT.

The V and J genes are TRBV14 and TRBJ2-3, with 12 bases matching TRBD2. J lost 5 bases, V lost 2 bases, and 8 bases had no gene match. The CDR3 spans 17 residues. CDR1 and CDR2 (germline): SGHDN, FVKESK. The CDR3 DNA follows: TGTGCCAGCAGCCAACGACCTAGCGGGGGGGCCAAAGATACGCAGTATTTT. Translation gives CASSQRPSGGAKDTQYF.

This chain connects TRBV20-1 to TRBJ2-4, with 11 bases identical to TRBD2. CDR3 size: 15 residues. CDR1 is DFQATT, CDR2 SNEGSKA, per germline (reference sequence). V lost 2 bases, J lost 3 bases, and 3 bases stayed unmatched. The DNA of the CDR3 is TGCAGTGCTAGACCTGGGACTAGCGGCAAAAACATTCAGTACTTC. Amino acid sequence: CSARPGTSGKNIQYF.

The CDR3 DNA sequence: TGTGCCAGCAGCCAAGATCCAGGCGGTCACGAGCAGTACTTC. Translated, it gives CASSQDPGGHEQYF. The chain employs TRBV3-1 and TRBJ2-7; no firm D call. Germline CDR1 and CDR2: LGHDT and YNNKEL (reference sequence). The CDR3 is made up of 14 amino acids. Trimming removed 0 bases at V and 5 bases at J, with 11 bases between.

This clonotype was seen a handful of times. The CDR3 DNA is TGTGCCACTCCGGACGGGATAGGCCCCCAGCATTTT. This translates into CATPDGIGPQHF. The chain has TRBV24-1 and TRBJ1-5, with unresolved D. Trimming removed 10 bases from V and 10 bases from J, with 16 bases in between. The germline V gene encodes CDR1 KGHDR and CDR2 SFDVKD. CDR3 length equals 12 residues.

This clonotype was counted only a few times. The CDR3 coding sequence is TGCGCCAGCAGTGATCCACTAGCGGGAGATGCCCCAGAGACCCAGTACTTC. It encodes CASSDPLAGDAPETQYF. V usage is TRBV10-2 and J usage is TRBJ2-5; TRBD2 matches at 11 bases. The CDR3 has 17 amino acids. V was clipped by 3 bases and J by 4 bases; unmatched bases: 10. Germline CDR1 and CDR2: WSHSY and SAAADI.

Ten or more counts support this clonotype. V gene TRBV6-1 combines with J gene TRBJ2-5; 11 nucleotides line up with TRBD1. The CDR3 is 15 residues long. The V segment lost 5 bases and the J segment 1 base; nucleotides outside the gene matches: 3. The V gene's germline CDR1 is MNHNS and CDR2 SASEGT. The CDR3 region is CASSTGTGGQETQYF. The CDR3 coding sequence is TGTGCCAGCAGTACCGGGACAGGGGGCCAAGAGACCCAGTACTTC.

This clonotype was seen a handful of times. This sequence joins TRBV12-3 or TRBV12-4 and TRBJ1-2; no clear D. CDR3 size: 16 residues. The V end was cut by 6 bases, the J end by 8 bases, with 25 bases between. The CDR3: CASSSPSSGPRRGYTF. CDR3 DNA sequence: TGTGCCAGCAGCTCCCCATCCTCCGGGCCCCGTCGGGGCTACACCTTC.